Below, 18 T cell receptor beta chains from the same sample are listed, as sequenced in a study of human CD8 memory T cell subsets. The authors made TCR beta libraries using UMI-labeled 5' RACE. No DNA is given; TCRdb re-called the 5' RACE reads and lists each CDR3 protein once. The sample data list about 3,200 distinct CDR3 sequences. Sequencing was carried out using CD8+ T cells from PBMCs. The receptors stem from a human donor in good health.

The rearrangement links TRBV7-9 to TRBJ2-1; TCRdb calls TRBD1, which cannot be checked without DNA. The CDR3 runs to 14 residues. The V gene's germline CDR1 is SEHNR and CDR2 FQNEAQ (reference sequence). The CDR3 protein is CASSGDSRNVQQFF.

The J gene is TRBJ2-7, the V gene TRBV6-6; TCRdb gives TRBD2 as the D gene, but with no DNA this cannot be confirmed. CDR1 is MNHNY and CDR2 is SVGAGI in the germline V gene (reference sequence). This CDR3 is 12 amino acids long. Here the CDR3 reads CASRTSGWEQYF.

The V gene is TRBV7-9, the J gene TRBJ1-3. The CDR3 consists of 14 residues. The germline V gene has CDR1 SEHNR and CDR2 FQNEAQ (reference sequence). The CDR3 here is CASSLADLQNTIYF.

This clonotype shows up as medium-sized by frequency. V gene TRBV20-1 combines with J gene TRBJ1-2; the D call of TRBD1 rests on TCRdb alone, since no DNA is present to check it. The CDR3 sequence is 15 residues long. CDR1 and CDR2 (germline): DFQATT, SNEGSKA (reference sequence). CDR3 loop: CSAREGTGTNYGYTF.

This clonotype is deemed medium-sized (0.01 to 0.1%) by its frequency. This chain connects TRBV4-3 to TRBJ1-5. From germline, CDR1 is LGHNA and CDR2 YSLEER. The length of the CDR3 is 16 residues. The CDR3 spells CASSQDFGGPNQPQHF.

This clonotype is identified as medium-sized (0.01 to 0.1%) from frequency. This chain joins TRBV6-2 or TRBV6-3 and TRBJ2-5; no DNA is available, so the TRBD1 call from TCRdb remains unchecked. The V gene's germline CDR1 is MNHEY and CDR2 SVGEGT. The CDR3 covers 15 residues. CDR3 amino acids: CASSYQEDSGETQYF.

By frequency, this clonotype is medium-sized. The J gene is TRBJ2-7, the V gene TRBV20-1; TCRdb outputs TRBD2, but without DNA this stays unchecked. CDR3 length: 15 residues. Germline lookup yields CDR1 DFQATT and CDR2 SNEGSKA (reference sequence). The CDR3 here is CSARDFGTSLYEQYF.

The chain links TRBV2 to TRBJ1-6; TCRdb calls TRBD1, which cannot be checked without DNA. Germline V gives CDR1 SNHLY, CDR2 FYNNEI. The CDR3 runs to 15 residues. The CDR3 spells CASNWDIGSNSPLHF.

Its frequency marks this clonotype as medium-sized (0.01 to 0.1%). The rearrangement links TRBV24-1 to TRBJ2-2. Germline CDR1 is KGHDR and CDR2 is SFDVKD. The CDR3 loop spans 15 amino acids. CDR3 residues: CATSDSERHTGELFF.

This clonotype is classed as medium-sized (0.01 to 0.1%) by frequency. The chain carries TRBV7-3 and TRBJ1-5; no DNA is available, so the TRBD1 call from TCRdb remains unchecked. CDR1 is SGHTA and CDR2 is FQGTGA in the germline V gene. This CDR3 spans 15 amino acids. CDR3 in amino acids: CASSLSGQTNQPQHF. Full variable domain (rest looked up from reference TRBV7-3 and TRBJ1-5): GAGVSQTPSNKVTEKGKYVELRCDPISGHTALYWYRQSLGQGPEFLIYFQGTGAADDSGLPNDRFFAVRPEGSVSTLKIQRTERGDSAVYLCASSLSGQTNQPQHFGDGTRLSIL.

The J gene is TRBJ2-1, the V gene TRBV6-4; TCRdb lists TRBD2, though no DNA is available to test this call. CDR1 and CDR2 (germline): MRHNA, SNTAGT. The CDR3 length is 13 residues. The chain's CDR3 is CASSDSTSGSQFF.

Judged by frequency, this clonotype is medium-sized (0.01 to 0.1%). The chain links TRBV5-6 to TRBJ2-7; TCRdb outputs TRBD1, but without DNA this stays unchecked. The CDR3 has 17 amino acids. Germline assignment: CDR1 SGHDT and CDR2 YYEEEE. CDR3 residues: CASSQELPTGLSYEQYF.

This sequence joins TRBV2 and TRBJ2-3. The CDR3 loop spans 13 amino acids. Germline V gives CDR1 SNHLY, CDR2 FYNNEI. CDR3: CASSEYFADTQYF.

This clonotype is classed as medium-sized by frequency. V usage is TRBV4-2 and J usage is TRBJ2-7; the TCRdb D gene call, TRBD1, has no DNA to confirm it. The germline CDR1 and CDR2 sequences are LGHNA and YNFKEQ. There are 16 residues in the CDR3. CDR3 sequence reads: CASSQEAGTGNSEQYF.

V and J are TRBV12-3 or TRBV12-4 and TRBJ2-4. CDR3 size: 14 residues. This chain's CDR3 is CASSLQLAKNIQYF.

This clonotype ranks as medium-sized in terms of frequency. CDR3 sequence reads: CASFGGYNEQFF. The gene calls are TRBV5-1 and TRBJ2-1; there is no DNA to check the TCRdb D call of TRBD2. Germline-derived CDR1 and CDR2 are SGHRS and YFSETQ. The CDR3 is 12 residues long.

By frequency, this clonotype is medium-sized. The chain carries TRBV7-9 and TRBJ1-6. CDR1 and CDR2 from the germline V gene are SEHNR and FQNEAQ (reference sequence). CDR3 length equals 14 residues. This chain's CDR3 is CASSLAAAYSPLHF.

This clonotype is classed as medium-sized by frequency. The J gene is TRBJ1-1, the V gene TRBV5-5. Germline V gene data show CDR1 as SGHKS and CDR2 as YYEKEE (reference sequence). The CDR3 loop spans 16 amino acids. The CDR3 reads CASSPEAQRLNTEAFF.